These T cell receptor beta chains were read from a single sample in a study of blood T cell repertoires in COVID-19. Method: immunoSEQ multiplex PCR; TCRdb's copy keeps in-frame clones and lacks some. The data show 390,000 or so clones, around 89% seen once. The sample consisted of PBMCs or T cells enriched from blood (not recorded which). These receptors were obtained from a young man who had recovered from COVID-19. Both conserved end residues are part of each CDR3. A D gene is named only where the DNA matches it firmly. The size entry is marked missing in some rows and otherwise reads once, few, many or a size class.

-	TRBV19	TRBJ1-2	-	TGTGCCAGTAGGCGAAGGGGAAATGACTATGGCTACACCTTC	CASRRRGNDYGYTF
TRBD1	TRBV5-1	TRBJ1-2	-	TGCGCCAGCAGCGGGGACAGCGTTGTCCGAGGCTACACCTTC	CASSGDSVVRGYTF
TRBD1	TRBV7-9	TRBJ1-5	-	TGTGCCAGCAGCTTAACAGGGGGCAGTCAGCCCCAGCATTTT	CASSLTGGSQPQHF
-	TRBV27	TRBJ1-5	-	TGTGCCAGCAGTTTAGCCGCAGATTTGAATCAGCCCCAGCATTTT	CASSLAADLNQPQHF
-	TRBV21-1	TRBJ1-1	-	TGTGCCAGCAGCAAACGGTTGACTGAAGCTTTCTTT	CASSKRLTEAFF
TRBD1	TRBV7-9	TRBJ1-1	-	TGTGCCAGCAGTCCCGACAGGGGAGCTTTCTTT	CASSPDRGAFF
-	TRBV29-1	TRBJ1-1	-	TGCAGCGTGGAGACAGGACAGAGAAACACTGAAGCTTTCTTT	CSVETGQRNTEAFF
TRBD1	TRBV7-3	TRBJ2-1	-	TGTGCCAGCAGCTTATCGACAGGGGGTAAGAATGAGCAGTTCTTC	CASSLSTGGKNEQFF
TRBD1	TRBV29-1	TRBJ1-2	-	TGCAGTTCCGGGACAGCGGCGGGCTACACCTTC	CSSGTAAGYTF
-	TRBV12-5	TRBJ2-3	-	TGTGCTAGTGGACGGGGAAGCACAGATACGCAGTATTTT	CASGRGSTDTQYF
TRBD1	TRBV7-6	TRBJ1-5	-	TGTGCCAGCAGCTCGGGACAGGGGGAGACTCAGCCCCAGCATTTT	CASSSGQGETQPQHF
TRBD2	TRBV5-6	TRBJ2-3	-	TGTGCCAGCAGCTTGAGAAGCGGGGGGTTCACAGATACGCAGTATTTT	CASSLRSGGFTDTQYF
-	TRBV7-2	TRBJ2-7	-	TGTGCCAGCAGCTGGCGACAGTACGAGCAGTACTTC	CASSWRQYEQYF
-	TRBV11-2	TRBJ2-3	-	TGTGCCAGCAGCTGGGGCCTAGGCACAGATACGCAGTATTTT	CASSWGLGTDTQYF
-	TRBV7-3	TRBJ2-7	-	TGTGCCAGCAGCTCTTACCGCCGACAACCGTCGGTTTACGAGCAGTACTTC	CASSSYRRQPSVYEQYF
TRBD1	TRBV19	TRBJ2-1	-	TGTGCCAGTAGCGACAGGGGTGGCAATGAGCAGTTCTTC	CASSDRGGNEQFF
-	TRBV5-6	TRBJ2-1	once	TGTGCCAGCAGCTTGCGACTAGGACCACCGATGATATACAATGAGCAGTTCTTC	CASSLRLGPPMIYNEQFF
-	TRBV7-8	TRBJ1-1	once	TGTGCCAGCAGCCAGACGAGGGGGGGAGCTTTCTTT	CASSQTRGGAFF
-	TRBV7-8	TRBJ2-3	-	TGTGCCAGCAGCCTAACCGGGACTTTTCAGTATTTT	CASSLTGTFQYF
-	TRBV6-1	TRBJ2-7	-	TGTGCCAGCAGTGAACAGGGGTTACCTTCCTACGAGCAGTACTTC	CASSEQGLPSYEQYF
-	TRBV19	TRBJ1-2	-	TGTGCCAGTAGGACGGACAGTATGGGGGTAAACTATGGCTACACCTTC	CASRTDSMGVNYGYTF
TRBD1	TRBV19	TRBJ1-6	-	TGTGCCAGTAGTATGGGACAGGGGAATAATTCACCCCTCCACTTT	CASSMGQGNNSPLHF
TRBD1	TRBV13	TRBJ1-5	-	TGTGCCAGCAGCCTCATGACCCGGGACAGGGAGTTTGTCAATCAGCCCCAGCATTTT	CASSLMTRDREFVNQPQHF
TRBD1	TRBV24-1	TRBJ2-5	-	TGTGCCACCAGTGACGACGACAGGGGGAAGGGAGAGACCCAGTACTTC	CATSDDDRGKGETQYF
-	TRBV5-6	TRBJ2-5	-	TGTGCCAGCAGCTTGGGGGCTTTTGACCAGTACTTC	CASSLGAFDQYF
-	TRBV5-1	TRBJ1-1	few	TGCGCCACCCGGGGGGGGGAGAACACTGAAGCTTTCTTT	CATRGGENTEAFF
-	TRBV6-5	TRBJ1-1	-	TGTGCTACAGCCTCCAGGGGCACTGAAGCTTTCTTT	CATASRGTEAFF
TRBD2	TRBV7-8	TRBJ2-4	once	TGTGCCAGCAGCTCTAGGGGAGGAGGGGAGGGAGCCAAAAACATTCAGTACTTC	CASSSRGGGEGAKNIQYF
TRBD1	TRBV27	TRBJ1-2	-	TGTGCCAGCAGTTTCAACAGGGGGAATGGCTACACCTTC	CASSFNRGNGYTF
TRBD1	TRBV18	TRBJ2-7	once	TGTGCCAGCTCCTTCGCGGGACAGGGGGCCTACGAGCAGTACTTC	CASSFAGQGAYEQYF
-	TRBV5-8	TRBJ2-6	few	TGTGCCAGCAGCCACTCTGGGGCCAACGTCCTGACTTTC	CASSHSGANVLTF
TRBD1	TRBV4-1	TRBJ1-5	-	TGCGCCAGCAGCCGCGGGACAGGGGGATTCGGCAATCAGCCCCAGCATTTT	CASSRGTGGFGNQPQHF
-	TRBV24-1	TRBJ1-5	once	TGTGCCACCAGTGATCACCGGGTCCTTAATCAGCCCCAGCATTTT	CATSDHRVLNQPQHF
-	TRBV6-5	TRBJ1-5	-	TGTGCCAGCACCTTTAGTCGGGAGAGCAATCAGCCCCAGCATTTT	CASTFSRESNQPQHF
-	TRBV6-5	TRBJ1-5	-	TGTGCCAGCAGTTTGGGGCGGTCTAGCAATCAGCCCCAGCATTTT	CASSLGRSSNQPQHF
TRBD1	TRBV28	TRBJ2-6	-	TGTGCCAGCAGTTTGGTACAGGGGGTGCTCTCTGGGGCCAACGTCCTGACTTTC	CASSLVQGVLSGANVLTF
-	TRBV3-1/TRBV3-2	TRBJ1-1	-	TGTGCCAGCAGCCAAGTACGGCGGGCTGAAGCTTTCTTT	CASSQVRRAEAFF
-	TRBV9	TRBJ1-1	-	TGTGCCAGCAGCGTACGAGGGAACACTGAAGCTTTCTTT	CASSVRGNTEAFF
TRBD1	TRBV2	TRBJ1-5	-	TGTGCCAGCAGTGGCCTCGGGACAGCGAGGAATCAGCCCCAGCATTTT	CASSGLGTARNQPQHF
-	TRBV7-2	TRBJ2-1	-	TGTGCCAGCAGCTCCACCCGGAGCTCCTACAATGAGCAGTTCTTC	CASSSTRSSYNEQFF
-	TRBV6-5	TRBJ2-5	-	TGTGCCAGCAGTTATATCGTCGGGCAGGGGTACGAGACCCAGTACTTC	CASSYIVGQGYETQYF
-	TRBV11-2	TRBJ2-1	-	TGTGCCAGCAGCTTAAGGACTCTAAATGAGCAGTTCTTC	CASSLRTLNEQFF
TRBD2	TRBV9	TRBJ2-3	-	TGTGCCAGCAGCGTAAATCGGGGGGGGGCCCGGACAGATACGCAGTATTTT	CASSVNRGGARTDTQYF
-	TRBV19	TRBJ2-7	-	TGTGCCAGTAGTCCAGGGAACGAGCAGTACTTC	CASSPGNEQYF
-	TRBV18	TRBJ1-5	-	TGTGCCAGCTCACCTTATGGCAGGGGAAGCAATCAGCCCCAGCATTTT	CASSPYGRGSNQPQHF
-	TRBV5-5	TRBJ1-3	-	TGTGCCAGCAGCTCGCCCGGTGGAAACACCATATATTTT	CASSSPGGNTIYF
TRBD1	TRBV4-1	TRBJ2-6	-	TGCGCCAGCAGCCACGCGGACAGGGGTGGGTCTGGGGCCAACGTCCTGACTTTC	CASSHADRGGSGANVLTF
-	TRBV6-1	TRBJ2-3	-	TGTGCCAGCAGTGAAGCTGGGGGCAGTATAGCAGATACGCAGTATTTT	CASSEAGGSIADTQYF
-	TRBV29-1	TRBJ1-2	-	TGCAGCGTTTTGACAGACTCCTATGGCTACACCTTC	CSVLTDSYGYTF
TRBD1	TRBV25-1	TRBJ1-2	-	TGTGCCAGCAGTGGCCCGGGACAGAACTATGGCTACACCTTC	CASSGPGQNYGYTF
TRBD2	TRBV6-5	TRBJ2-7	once	TGTGCCAGCAGTTACTCGCGCCGGGAGGGATACGAGCAGTACTTC	CASSYSRREGYEQYF
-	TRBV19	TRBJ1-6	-	TGTGCCAGTAGCCAGGATTATTCACCCCTCCACTTT	CASSQDYSPLHF
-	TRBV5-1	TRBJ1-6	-	TGCGCCAGCAGCGCTACAGGGCTGTTCTCACCCCTCCACTTT	CASSATGLFSPLHF
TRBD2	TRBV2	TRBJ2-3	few	TGTGCCAGCAGTCCTAGACTAGCGGGGGCCACAGATACGCAGTATTTT	CASSPRLAGATDTQYF
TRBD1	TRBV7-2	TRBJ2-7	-	TGTGCCAGCAGCTCCTGGACAGGGTACGAGCAGTACTTC	CASSSWTGYEQYF